The 21 T cell receptor beta chains given below trace back to one sample, sequenced in a study of cytomegalovirus exposure and HLA in healthy donors (TCRdb year 2017). Receptors were amplified or captured by the immunoSEQ multiplex PCR assay. For the multiplex PCR, a mixture combining 60 forward primers for TCR Vbeta segments and 13 reverse primers for TCR Jbeta segments was used. The table was pulled from immuneACCESS by TCRdb, which kept in-frame rearrangements only. Such tables lose some clones; where checked, under half of the loss comes from unresolved V genes, and the rest has no known cause. Counted in this sample were nearly 200,000 clones; around 79% of them appeared once. The ten biggest clones cover approximately 0.39% of the sample. Sequenced sample: PBMCs. The source is a male donor in good health and CMV-seropositive.

V and J are TRBV4-2 and TRBJ2-7; TRBD1 agrees at 10 bases. The CDR3 has 15 residues. Germline V gene data show CDR1 as LGHNA and CDR2 as YNFKEQ. Trimming at V came to 4 bases and at J to 4 bases, leaving 7 bases not matched to a gene. CDR3 region: CASSPRDRGYYEQYF. In DNA form, the CDR3 reads TGTGCCAGCAGCCCCCGGGACAGGGGTTATTACGAGCAGTACTTC.

The V and J genes are TRBV7-9 and TRBJ1-2; 7 bases align to TRBD1. CDR3 length equals 14 residues. Losses at the gene ends were 5 bases for V and 4 bases for J; bases not matched to a gene: 7. CDR1 and CDR2 from the germline V gene are SEHNR and FQNEAQ (reference sequence). The DNA of the CDR3 is TGTGCCAGCAGCCAGGGGGGACGGAGCTATGGCTACACCTTC. Protein: CASSQGGRSYGYTF.

V gene TRBV2 combines with J gene TRBJ1-3; TRBD1 might be the D (5 bases). The length of the CDR3 is 13 residues. In germline, CDR1 is SNHLY, CDR2 FYNNEI. CDR3 nucleotide sequence: TGTGCTCTCAGGGCCAACTCTGGAAACACCATATATTTT. Its protein product is CALRANSGNTIYF.

The rearrangement uses TRBV10-3 and TRBJ2-2; possible D gene TRBD1, 5 bases. Germline CDR1 ENHRY, CDR2 SYGVKD. The CDR3 is made up of 12 amino acids. V lost 8 bases to trimming and J lost 5 bases, with 9 bases between them. The CDR3 sequence is CAIGRVTGELFF. CDR3 in DNA: TGTGCCATCGGCAGGGTTACCGGGGAGCTGTTTTTT.

The gene calls are TRBV7-2 and TRBJ1-1, with TRBD1 matching over 8 bases. This CDR3 spans 16 amino acids. Germline trimming cut 5 bases from V and 0 bases from J; bases unmatched to any gene: 8. Germline assignment: CDR1 SGHTA and CDR2 FQGNSA. In nucleotides, the CDR3 is TGTGCCAGCAGCCGACAGGGGTCCCTTTTGAACACTGAAGCTTTCTTT. Its translation: CASSRQGSLLNTEAFF.

CDR3 nucleotides: TGTGCCAGCAGCTTAAGCCTTTCGGGAACACCCCTCCACTTT. Amino acids: CASSLSLSGTPLHF. The chain is built from TRBV7-3 and TRBJ1-6; D not certain. Trimming left V 1 base short and J 11 bases short, with 12 bases between. The CDR3 runs to 14 residues. The germline gives CDR1 SGHTA, CDR2 FQGTGA.

In its sample, this clone was seen a few times. The chain employs TRBV19 and TRBJ2-7; D perhaps matches TRBD2 (6 bases). Per germline, CDR1 LNHDA and CDR2 SQIVND (reference sequence). The CDR3 is 15 residues long. The germline V and J ends were trimmed by 5 bases and 0 bases, with 14 bases remaining between them. In nucleotides, the CDR3 is TGTGCCAGTAGTTTCCAAGCGGGTAGCTCCTACGAGCAGTACTTC. Protein: CASSFQAGSSYEQYF.

This chain connects TRBV12-2 to TRBJ2-2; TRBD1 is the table's D call, not checked against the DNA. TRBV12-2 counts as a pseudogene. The CDR3 spans 23 residues. The CDR3 DNA is TGTGCAAGTCGCTTGGGACAGGGATGGTACGCCCCTCCGCCGGTAGAGAACACCGGGGAGCTGTTTTTT. Its protein is CASRLGQGWYAPPPVENTGELFF.

The V call is TRBV5-8, the J call TRBJ1-6; D uncertain. Germline V gives CDR1 SGHTS, CDR2 YDEGEE. The CDR3 loop spans 15 amino acids. V was pared by 0 bases and J by 5 bases, with 9 bases between. The CDR3 here is CASSLDVHNNSPLHF. DNA for the CDR3: TGTGCCAGCAGCTTGGACGTCCACAATAATTCACCCCTCCACTTT.

CDR3 DNA: TGCGCCAGCAGCTTGGGGGGACAGGGGGTTCAAGAGACCCAGTACTTC. Protein product: CASSLGGQGVQETQYF. The chain uses TRBV5-1 and TRBJ2-5; TRBD1 aligns across 11 bases. V lost 0 bases, J lost 2 bases, and 3 bases stayed unmatched. Germline V lookup: CDR1 SGHRS, CDR2 YFSETQ. There are 16 residues in the CDR3.

This clone was found a few times. The CDR3 spells CASSRGQAAGYTF. CDR3 DNA: TGTGCCAGCAGTCGCGGACAGGCCGCTGGCTACACCTTC. This chain connects TRBV6-5 to TRBJ1-2; 7 bases line up with TRBD1. The germline gives CDR1 MNHEY, CDR2 SVGAGI. The CDR3 has 13 residues. V was clipped by 5 bases and J by 7 bases; unmatched bases: 7.

This chain joins TRBV12-5 and TRBJ2-1; tentative D call: TRBD1 (6 bases). CDR3 length equals 13 residues. Germline V CDR1 and CDR2: LGHNT, FRNRAP. Trimming stripped 8 bases from V and 0 bases from J, with 8 bases between. DNA for the CDR3: TGTGCTAGTCGAGGGGGCTCCTACAATGAGCAGTTCTTC. Residues: CASRGGSYNEQFF.

The sample holds one count of this clone. The chain uses TRBV5-1 and TRBJ2-3; no clear D. The V end was cut by 4 bases, the J end by 4 bases, with 7 bases between. Germline CDR1 is SGHRS and CDR2 is YFSETQ. The CDR3 is 12 residues long. The CDR3 is CASSPSPDTQYF. The CDR3 coding sequence is TGCGCCAGCAGCCCCTCCCCAGATACGCAGTATTTT.

Turning to this clone: Other DNA sequences from this sample encode an identical CDR3 as well. The gene calls are TRBV21-1 and TRBJ1-5; TRBD1 was called by the table and not checked on the DNA. TRBV21-1 is a pseudogene. CDR3 length equals 16 residues. CDR3 sequence: CASTRGDRGSNQPQHF. CDR3 in DNA: TGTGCCAGCACCAGAGGCGACAGGGGCAGCAATCAGCCCCAGCATTTT.

The J gene is TRBJ2-7, the V gene TRBV7-3, with 11 bases lining up with TRBD2. This CDR3 is 15 amino acids long. The V and J ends lost 5 bases and 3 bases, in that order; junction bases with no gene match: 6. CDR1 is SGHTA, CDR2 FQGTGA, per germline. In DNA, the CDR3 is TGTGCCAGCAGCACAACTAGCGGGAGTAACTACGAGCAGTACTTC. Its protein product is CASSTTSGSNYEQYF. The entire variable domain, with the rest obtained from reference TRBV7-3 and TRBJ2-7, is as follows: GAGVSQTPSNKVTEKGKYVELRCDPISGHTALYWYRQSLGQGPEFLIYFQGTGAADDSGLPNDRFFAVRPEGSVSTLKIQRTERGDSAVYLCASSTTSGSNYEQYFGPGTRLTVT.

This clone appeared once. The chain employs TRBV6-5 and TRBJ1-1, with 11 bases lining up with TRBD1. The germline CDR1 and CDR2 sequences are MNHEY and SVGAGI. The CDR3 is 13 residues long. Germline trimming cut 5 bases from V and 8 bases from J; bases unmatched to any gene: 4. CDR3 nucleotide sequence: TGTGCCAGCAGTCCCCGGACAGGGGGCGAAGCTTTCTTT. This sequence encodes CASSPRTGGEAFF.

The chain carries TRBV6-6 and TRBJ2-2; 9 bases align to TRBD2. The V gene's germline CDR1 is MNHNY and CDR2 SVGAGI (reference sequence). V lost 8 bases, J lost 6 bases, and 4 bases stayed unmatched. The CDR3 is made up of 13 amino acids. In DNA form, the CDR3 reads TGTGCCAGCGCCCTAGCGGGATCCGGGGAGCTGTTTTTT. Translation: CASALAGSGELFF.

The chain recombines TRBV19 with TRBJ2-7; 10 bases are a match to TRBD1. Unmatched junction bases numbered 12, after V lost 5 bases and J lost 2 bases. The germline V gene has CDR1 LNHDA and CDR2 SQIVND (reference sequence). CDR3 length equals 17 residues. This chain's CDR3 is CASSRASGQGYAYEQYF. CDR3 coding DNA: TGTGCCAGTAGTCGTGCCTCGGGACAGGGGTACGCCTACGAGCAGTACTTC.

The chain carries TRBV7-9 and TRBJ2-3; 12 nucleotides agree with TRBD2. Losses at the gene ends were 4 bases for V and 3 bases for J; bases not matched to a gene: 8. The length of the CDR3 is 17 residues. Per germline, CDR1 SEHNR and CDR2 FQNEAQ (reference sequence). In DNA, the CDR3 is TGTGCCAGCAGCTCTAGCGGGGGGGCGGGGGCGACAGATACGCAGTATTTT. Translation: CASSSSGGAGATDTQYF.

This clone occurred once. The CDR3 DNA reads TGTGCCATCAGTCCCGGGACAGGCACAGATACGCAGTATTTT. Translation: CAISPGTGTDTQYF. The chain joins TRBV10-3 to TRBJ2-3, with 7 positions matching TRBD1. The germline gives CDR1 ENHRY, CDR2 SYGVKD. The V and J ends lost 5 bases and 1 base, in that order; junction bases with no gene match: 3. This CDR3 spans 14 amino acids.

This rearrangement joins TRBV9 to TRBJ1-1, with D possibly matching TRBD1 (6 bases). The V end was cut by 0 bases, the J end by 4 bases, with 16 bases between. The CDR3 spans 16 residues. Germline V gives CDR1 SGDLS, CDR2 YYNGEE. The CDR3 sequence is CASSVGQGIVGTEAFF. In DNA form, the CDR3 reads TGTGCCAGCAGCGTAGGGCAGGGGATCGTTGGCACTGAAGCTTTCTTT.